This T cell receptor (beta chain) was retrieved from a study of blood T cell repertoires in COVID-19. Here immunoSEQ multiplex PCR was the method, and the copy in TCRdb shows in-frame clones only, minus some. This repertoire shows fewer than 150,000 clones, less than 85% found once; its top ten account for roughly 1.7%. The CDR3 has 16 residues. Germline CDR1 SGHRS, CDR2 YFSETQ. Unmatched junction bases numbered 5, after V lost 5 bases and J lost 1 base. The clonotype originates from a woman aged 18-30 years who had been exposed to COVID-19. V usage is TRBV5-1 and J usage is TRBJ2-1; TRBD2 agrees at 11 bases. Specimen: PBMCs or T cells enriched from blood (not recorded which). The DNA of the CDR3 is TGCGCCAGCAGACCTACTAGCGGGAGTTCCTACAATGAGCAGTTCTTC. Translation: CASRPTSGSSYNEQFF.